The entry that follows covers one TCR beta chain sequence. As yet, its antigen is unknown. Each CDR3 protein gets one entry after TCRdb re-called the 5' RACE reads with MiXCR. The repertoire holds about 140,000 distinct CDR3 sequences, with 7.5% to 9.5% as singletons. These data belong to a study of CD8 T cells in ankylosing spondylitis. Overall study findings and caveats: Existing reports had already noted some motif variants in reactive arthritis synovial fluid and blood.

The CDR3 has 14 amino acids. Germline V gene data show CDR1 as MNHEY and CDR2 as SVGEGT. J lost 7 bases, V lost 6 bases, and 7 bases had no gene match. The clonotype was recovered from a male donor with ankylosing spondylitis. This chain connects TRBV6-2 or TRBV6-3 to TRBJ1-5, with 9 bases identical to TRBD1. The sequenced sample consisted of synovial fluid, either unsorted or a sorted T cell fraction (not recorded which). Here the CDR3 reads CASRDGTGIQPQHF. CDR3 bases: TGTGCCAGCAGGGATGGGACAGGGATACAGCCCCAGCATTTT.